These 20 T cell receptor beta chains were sequenced from one sample in a study of T cell repertoires in cytomegalovirus infection. These receptors have no known antigen. A single record per CDR3 protein comes from TCRdb applying MiXCR to the reads. The sample contains about 890,000 distinct CDR3 sequences, around 29% of which appear only once. The material sequenced was cultured CD8+ T cells from PBMCs, taken from culture after CMV antigen stimulation. The receptor source for this set is a human donor in good health (CMV status not recorded). Some clones in this sample may be carry-over from other donors' samples.

The J gene is TRBJ1-1, the V gene TRBV20-1; D uncertain. In germline, CDR1 is DFQATT, CDR2 SNEGSKA (reference sequence). The CDR3 is 14 amino acids. Trimming shortened V by 4 bases and J by 0 bases, and 12 bases separated the two germline ends. The CDR3 spells CSAIGRKLNTEAFF. The CDR3 DNA is TGCAGTGCTATAGGGAGGAAATTGAACACTGAAGCTTTCTTT.

This clonotype was seen more than once but under ten times. This chain joins TRBV20-1 and TRBJ1-5, with D perhaps TRBD1 (5 bases). V was clipped by 3 bases and J by 3 bases, with 9 bases between them. The CDR3 length is 13 residues. Germline loops: CDR1 DFQATT, CDR2 SNEGSKA (reference sequence). The CDR3 DNA sequence: TGCAGTGCTAGTCCAGGGATCAATCAGCCCCAGCATTTT. Protein: CSASPGINQPQHF.

This clonotype turned up a few times. The V call is TRBV6-5, the J call TRBJ2-5; 9 bases map to TRBD2. The length of the CDR3 is 18 residues. J was trimmed by 7 bases and V by 1 base; bases with no gene match: 16. Germline CDR1 reads MNHEY; CDR2 reads SVGAGI. The CDR3 DNA is TGTGCCAGCAGTTACTACCAAGCGGGGGGTCCTTTGGTGCTGACCCAGTACTTC. Protein: CASSYYQAGGPLVLTQYF.

The sample holds a few counts of this clonotype. The chain employs TRBV7-6 and TRBJ2-1; 8 bases are shared with TRBD2. The germline V gene encodes CDR1 SGHVS and CDR2 FNYEAQ. V was clipped by 5 bases and J by 2 bases; unmatched bases: 11. This CDR3 spans 17 amino acids. The CDR3 loop is CASSHPGGAFAYNEQFF. The CDR3 coding sequence is TGTGCCAGCAGCCACCCCGGGGGGGCATTCGCCTACAATGAGCAGTTCTTC.

The chain links TRBV29-1 to TRBJ2-5, with TRBD2 identical over 7 bases. This CDR3 is built from 14 residues. V gave up 2 bases and J gave up 5 bases; unmatched junction bases: 8. Germline CDR1 and CDR2: SQVTM and ANQGSEA. CDR3 protein: CSVESWAGDETQYF. DNA of the CDR3: TGCAGCGTTGAAAGCTGGGCGGGGGACGAGACCCAGTACTTC.

The chain joins TRBV10-1 to TRBJ2-7; D not resolved. V was trimmed by 2 bases and J by 6 bases, leaving 11 bases between them. Germline V CDR1 and CDR2: WNHNN, SYGVQD (reference sequence). The CDR3 sequence is 13 residues long. The DNA for the CDR3 is TGCGCCAGCAGTGAGGGGGTATCTGCCGAGCAGTACTTC. Residues: CASSEGVSAEQYF.

V gene TRBV7-9 combines with J gene TRBJ1-3; D remains ambiguous. V dropped 0 bases and J dropped 2 bases, with 8 bases sitting between them. The CDR3 runs to 15 residues. Germline V gene lookup returns CDR1 SEHNR and CDR2 FQNEAQ (reference sequence). The CDR3 loop reads CASSLALDPGNTIYF. Here the CDR3 DNA reads TGTGCCAGCAGCTTAGCTTTGGATCCTGGAAACACCATATATTTT.

This clonotype was recorded a few times. This chain joins TRBV6-2 or TRBV6-3 and TRBJ1-2; D gene ambiguous. The germline V gene has CDR1 MNHEY and CDR2 SVGEGT. The CDR3 contains 15 residues. The V and J ends lost 0 bases and 2 bases respectively, with 10 bases between them. The CDR3 region is CASSYSTPVNYGYTF. The CDR3 coding sequence is TGTGCCAGCAGTTACTCGACGCCGGTGAACTATGGCTACACCTTC.

This clonotype was counted between two and nine times. J is TRBJ2-7 and V is TRBV6-2 or TRBV6-3; the match to TRBD2 covers 12 bases. The CDR3 extends over 16 amino acids. The trim removed 0 bases at V and 2 bases at J, leaving 2 bases unmatched. CDR1 and CDR2 from the germline V gene are MNHEY and SVGEGT. The CDR3 DNA follows: TGTGCCAGCAGTTACTCGACTAGCGGGGGACCCTACGAGCAGTACGTC. Residues: CASSYSTSGGPYEQYV.

This clonotype was seen repeatedly, ten times or more. The rearrangement uses TRBV7-3 and TRBJ2-3; 11 positions agree with TRBD2. The germline V gene encodes CDR1 SGHTA and CDR2 FQGTGA. The junction had 3 bases not matched to a gene; V was cut back by 3 bases and J by 4 bases. The CDR3 extends over 15 amino acids. CDR3 sequence (DNA): TGTGCCAGCAGCTTTAGCGGGGGGGCTGCAGATACGCAGTATTTT. This codes for CASSFSGGAADTQYF. The variable domain in full, completed from reference TRBV7-3 and TRBJ2-3, reads GAGVSQTPSNKVTEKGKYVELRCDPISGHTALYWYRQSLGQGPEFLIYFQGTGAADDSGLPNDRFFAVRPEGSVSTLKIQRTERGDSAVYLCASSFSGGAADTQYFGPGTRLTVL.

This clonotype was counted a single time. V gene TRBV20-1 combines with J gene TRBJ2-3, with 10 nucleotides matching TRBD2. The CDR3 covers 16 residues. Trimming took 1 base from V and 8 from J; bases not matched to a gene: 12. Germline V lookup: CDR1 DFQATT, CDR2 SNEGSKA (reference sequence). The CDR3 loop is CSARVELAGAGGTQYF. The CDR3 DNA reads TGCAGTGCTAGAGTAGAGCTAGCGGGGGCCGGCGGTACGCAGTATTTT.

V is TRBV20-1 and J is TRBJ1-2, with D uncertain. This CDR3 is built from 14 residues. Germline values: CDR1 DFQATT, CDR2 SNEGSKA (reference sequence). Trimming cost V 5 bases and J 5 bases, with 18 bases left between them. The CDR3 region is CSAPTPGFFYGYTF. The CDR3 DNA is TGCAGTGCTCCGACCCCCGGATTCTTTTATGGCTACACCTTC.

This clonotype was found a few times. The chain is built from TRBV4-3 and TRBJ2-1; 13 nucleotides match TRBD2. Germline lookup yields CDR1 LGHNA and CDR2 YSLEER. Germline trimming cut 4 bases from V and 4 bases from J; bases unmatched to any gene: 13. This CDR3 has 19 residues. The CDR3 nucleotides are TGCGCCAGCAGCCGCGGACTAGCGGGGGACAATCCGATGTACAATGAGCAGTTCTTC. It encodes CASSRGLAGDNPMYNEQFF.

This clonotype was detected once. In DNA, the CDR3 is TGTGCCGTTGGGCTAGCCGGGGAGCTGTTTTTT. It is translated as CAVGLAGELFF. The chain has TRBV6-1 and TRBJ2-2; D is uncertain. The CDR3 has 11 residues. CDR1 and CDR2 (germline): MNHNS, SASEGT. V lost 11 bases and J 6 bases, leaving 10 bases between the germline ends.

This clonotype was recorded a few times. The genes are TRBV7-9 and TRBJ2-7, with D possibly being TRBD2 (5 bases). Germline CDR1 and CDR2: SEHNR and FQNEAQ (reference sequence). The V and J ends lost 5 bases and 6 bases respectively, with 11 bases between them. There are 12 residues in the CDR3. CDR3 in DNA: TGTGCCAGCAGCCCTAAAGGAGGCGAGCAGTACTTC. Translating it yields CASSPKGGEQYF.

The sample holds one count of this clonotype. The CDR3 sequence: CASSFGTRTSGGWETQYF. The CDR3 nucleotides read TGTGCCAGCAGTTTCGGGACCCGGACTAGCGGGGGGTGGGAGACCCAGTACTTC. This chain connects TRBV28 to TRBJ2-5, with TRBD2 matching over 14 bases. V lost 3 bases, J lost 5 bases, and 11 bases stayed unmatched. Germline assignment: CDR1 MDHEN and CDR2 SYDVKM. This CDR3 is 18 amino acids long.

About this clonotype itself: The germline gene is not matched at one end of the junction; a read error may be the cause. The rearrangement uses TRBV7-6 and TRBJ2-2; D remains ambiguous. Germline V CDR1 and CDR2: SGHVS, FNYEAQ. The CDR3 sequence is 16 residues long. The DNA of the CDR3 is TGTGCTAGCAGCTTACCGAACAGTCCGAGGACCGGGGAGCTGTTTTTT. Translating it yields CASSLPNSPRTGELFF.

Ten or more counts support this clonotype. The chain combines TRBV7-9 with TRBJ2-5; possible D gene TRBD1, 5 bases. The CDR3 runs 17 residues. V was pared by 5 bases and J by 0 bases, with 19 bases between. Germline values: CDR1 SEHNR, CDR2 FQNEAQ (reference sequence). The CDR3 nucleotides read TGTGCCAGCAGCCCCCACCTCGGACAAGGGTACCAAGAGACCCAGTACTTC. Translation gives CASSPHLGQGYQETQYF.

The chain joins TRBV28 to TRBJ1-3; TRBD1 might be the D (6 bases). The germline V gene encodes CDR1 MDHEN and CDR2 SYDVKM. The CDR3 consists of 16 residues. The V and J ends lost 1 base and 4 bases respectively, with 14 bases between them. The CDR3 protein is CASSLSYRAAGNTIYF. CDR3 bases: TGTGCCAGCAGTTTATCATACAGGGCAGCCGGAAACACCATATATTTT.

Only a few counts were recorded for this clonotype. The chain carries TRBV7-9 and TRBJ1-1, with D perhaps TRBD1 (5 bases). The germline gives CDR1 SEHNR, CDR2 FQNEAQ (reference sequence). The CDR3 contains 14 residues. V gave up 5 bases and J gave up 3 bases, with 13 bases separating them. In DNA, the CDR3 is TGTGCCAGCAGCCGTAACCAGGGAGACACTGAAGCTTTCTTT. Amino acid sequence: CASSRNQGDTEAFF.